The text below deals with one T cell receptor (beta chain). By share, this clonotype ranks as medium-sized (0.01 to 0.1%). Its antigen target is currently unknown. No per-base quality is available; no much larger clone lies one base away. The germline V gene provides CDR1 SGHDT and CDR2 YYEEEE. V and J lose 6 bases and 4 bases, and a span of 18 bases separates them. The cysteine opens and the phenylalanine closes a CDR3 of 15 amino acids. The kept DNA is CDR3 alone, 45 bases in frame from the first base. Using a mixed TRB-A/B primer pool, multiplex touch-down PCR amplified rearranged TRB sequences covering the V, D and J segments. Two consecutive PCR reactions with Phusion HS II polymerase added Illumina adapters and sample indices to the amplicons. After gel purification with the NucleoSpin Gel and PCR Clean-up kit, the amplicons were checked using Qubit and an Agilent 2100 Bioanalyzer. Libraries were sequenced on an Illumina MiSeq using 600-cycle, single-indexed, paired-end runs. Concerning the study's data processing: TRB sequences were processed with MiXCR versions 2.12 and 3.0.5. Each unique CDR3 nucleotide sequence was counted as one clone, and only productive sequences with at least two reads were retained. Repertoire metrics included Shannon diversity, evenness, clonality (one minus evenness), and alpha-parameterized diversity profiles from alpha 0 to 5. The IGoR algorithm was used to compute generation probabilities of clones in paired pre- and post-chemotherapy samples. Using fastp at Q25 and MiXCR, TCRdb reprocessed the public reads and kept productive beta chains. Here each entry gathers all rows of one CDR3 protein and keeps the most common genes and DNA. These V and J calls derive from TCRdb rather than the authors' analysis. Within this sample are 3,000 or so distinct CDR3 sequences, with about 33% of them counted one time only. Of the sample, about two thirds falls within the top ten clones.

This record comes from a study of T cell repertoires in aging, cancer and after chemotherapy (dated by TCRdb to about 2019). Regarding the research as a whole: Donors spanned six age groups from 30 or younger to 70 or older, with at least three individuals per group. In the solid tumor group, paired pre- and post-chemotherapy samples were obtained from brain tumor (glioblastoma) patients receiving temozolomide-based therapy. About 8.3 million TCR reads were contained in the full dataset. Peripheral blood TCR beta repertoires from healthy donors and cancer patients were profiled to examine immunoaging and T cell reconstitution after chemotherapy. A cohort of 200 to 250 cancer patients (around 94 with hematological and approximately 120 with solid cancers) was assembled, and about 100 healthy donors were included as a reference group.

TCR beta rearrangements were amplified from genomic DNA extracted from peripheral blood rather than from sorted cells or RNA. Overall study results and their limits: Untreated patients with hematological or solid cancers showed significantly lower blood TCR diversity and higher clonality than age-matched healthy donors. In both cancer cohorts, the median generation probability rose over the chemotherapy interval, which suggests that the repertoire was reconstituted through rebound thymic output. According to the authors, the repertoire data do not allow conclusions to be drawn about immunological memory after chemotherapy. In healthy donors, the decline in TCR diversity with age was mainly explained by loss of richness, whereas in cancer patients loss of evenness was also found to contribute.

The sequenced material came from blood. The clonotype was recovered from a human donor with a solid tumor. The chain couples TRBV5-6 to TRBJ2-3, with the D assignment possibly TRBD1 or TRBD2, given 6 matching bases for each. The bases read TGTGCCAGCACCCAGGGGAGCGGGCGGGCAGATACGCAGTATTTT. It is translated as CASTQGSGRADTQYF.